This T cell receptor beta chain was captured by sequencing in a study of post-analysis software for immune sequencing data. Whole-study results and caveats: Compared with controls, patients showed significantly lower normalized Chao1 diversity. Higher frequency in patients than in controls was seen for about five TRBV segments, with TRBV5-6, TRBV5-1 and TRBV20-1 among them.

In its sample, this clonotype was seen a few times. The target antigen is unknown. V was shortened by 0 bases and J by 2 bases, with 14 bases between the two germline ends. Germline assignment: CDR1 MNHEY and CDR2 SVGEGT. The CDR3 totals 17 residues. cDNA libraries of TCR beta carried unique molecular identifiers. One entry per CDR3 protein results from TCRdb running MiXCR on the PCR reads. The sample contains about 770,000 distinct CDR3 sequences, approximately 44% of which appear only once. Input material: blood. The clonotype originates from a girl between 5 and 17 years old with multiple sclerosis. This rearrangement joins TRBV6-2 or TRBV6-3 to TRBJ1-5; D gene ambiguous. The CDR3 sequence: CASSYSKVGQRNQPQHF. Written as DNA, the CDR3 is TGTGCCAGCAGTTACTCGAAGGTCGGGCAACGCAATCAGCCCCAGCATTTT.